The clone carrying this T cell receptor (beta chain) was seen just once. Its antigen is undetermined. These data originate in a study of T cell clonotyping in hematopoietic cell transplantation. Across the whole study: Cytoreduction preceded collection of pretransplant recipient samples. Study results and limitations: Higher Inverse Simpson Index values in graft donor and pretransplant recipient predicted broader posttransplant TCR diversity.

The assay was immunoSEQ multiplex PCR, and TCRdb's table has in-frame clones only and misses some. This sample carries fewer than 50,000 clones, 65% to 90% of them seen once, and the ten largest clones take 5.9%. Specified time point: recipient sample about 28 days before transplant, after cytoreduction. Germline V gene sequence: CDR1 SGHRS, CDR2 YFSETQ. V lost 2 bases, J lost 14 bases, and 11 bases lay in between. This CDR3 region has 11 residues. The V and J genes are TRBV5-1 and TRBJ2-4, with D possibly being TRBD2 (7 bases). The sample in question was peripheral blood mononuclear cells, obtained before stem cell transplant. The TCR comes from a man aged 60 to 69 with biphenotypic leukemia. Some clones in this sample may be carry-over from other donors' samples. The CDR3 loop is CASSLGGREYF. CDR3 coding DNA: TGCGCCAGCAGCTTAGGGGGGAGGGAGTACTTC.